This is a list of T cell receptor beta chains from one sample in a study of blood T cell repertoires in COVID-19. Using immunoSEQ multiplex PCR, the repertoire was profiled, and TCRdb retains in-frame clones only, with some absent. The sample lists tens of thousands of clones; roughly 71% were seen once. Specimen: peripheral blood. The receptors come from a human donor in a cohort sampled during active COVID-19. CDR3s include the opening cysteine and the closing phenylalanine or tryptophan.

j_call v_call cdr3_aa
TRBJ2-2 TRBV19 CASSPRTGTGELFF
TRBJ1-2 TRBV6-5 CASSYRSQGNYGYTF
TRBJ2-1 TRBV28 CASSLAEVGGEQFF
TRBJ2-2 TRBV19 CASRTEARGHGELFF
TRBJ2-3 TRBV5-6 CASSPSLADTQYF
TRBJ2-1 TRBV11-2 CASSSQGLAGANEQFF
TRBJ1-3 TRBV28 CASSFQGWGNTIYF
TRBJ2-7 TRBV11-2 CASSGRGRGFSEQYF
TRBJ2-3 TRBV5-6 CASKGVDTQYF
TRBJ1-1 TRBV30 CAWSLWGVGTEAFF
TRBJ2-3 TRBV5-6 CASSLRGLRTDTQYF
TRBJ1-2 TRBV5-5 CASSLDSGGASYGYTF
TRBJ2-1 TRBV10-1 CASSESTGRVSEQFF
TRBJ2-7 TRBV18 CASSPRGQELYEQYF
TRBJ2-2 TRBV2 CASTLSPGELFF
TRBJ2-7 TRBV7-9 CASSSPTEAGGTSYEQYF
TRBJ1-4 TRBV5-6 CASSFLQGANEKLFF
TRBJ1-1 TRBV4-1 CASSQDHRGGVTEAFF
TRBJ2-7 TRBV11-2 CASSLNRGYEQYF
TRBJ2-3 TRBV19 CASSIGFGLAGTDTQYF
TRBJ2-1 TRBV4-2 CASSQRGGNNEQFF
TRBJ2-2 TRBV10-1 CASRADGGRSGELFF
TRBJ1-2 TRBV5-6 CASSLRQGGVGYTF
TRBJ1-1 TRBV7-3 CASSSQLPGETEAFF
TRBJ1-1 TRBV30 CAWRLQGSGEAFF
TRBJ1-1 TRBV18 CASSPVNGDTEAFF
TRBJ2-3 TRBV10-3 CAIRDAGGRTDTQYF
TRBJ2-2 TRBV19 CASSIQGSSLSNTGELFF
TRBJ1-1 TRBV20-1 CSARSPTEAFF
TRBJ1-6 TRBV28 CASSQRDSPLHF
TRBJ2-5 TRBV7-8 CASSPTSRETQYF
TRBJ2-7 TRBV6-1 CASSERADRPSYEQYF
TRBJ1-3 TRBV19 CASSNSRGASGNTIYF
TRBJ2-5 TRBV4-2 CASSQAGTSGGTQTQYF
TRBJ2-2 TRBV7-7 CASSLGRQGGAGELFF
TRBJ2-1 TRBV9 CASGPGGGSLYNEQFF
TRBJ1-1 TRBV5-6 CASSLEGVLAEAFF
TRBJ2-2 TRBV12-5 CASGLVAGDTGELFF
TRBJ1-6 TRBV7-2 CASSFSNSPLHF
TRBJ2-1 TRBV24-1 CATSDLSGGAQYEQFF
TRBJ2-7 TRBV28 CASSLSGSTRGEQYF
TRBJ1-1 TRBV6-2/TRBV6-3 CASSWGGGNMNTEAFF
TRBJ2-3 TRBV19 CASRPDRTDTQYF
TRBJ1-4 TRBV6-5 CASRGSGTGDEKLFF
TRBJ1-1 TRBV6-5 CASSSRGTEAFF
TRBJ2-1 TRBV12-5 CASGLWARNEQFF
TRBJ2-7 TRBV19 CASSKVAGYEQYF
TRBJ2-1 TRBV13 CASSSGGTASGYNEQFF
TRBJ2-1 TRBV3-1/TRBV3-2 CASSQEAAYNEQFF